This T cell receptor (beta chain) was sequenced in a study of T cells in Graves' hyperthyroidism and ophthalmopathy. Study-level points and caveats: Most expanded thyroid clonotypes above 0.001 recurred in blood.

RNA transcripts gave rise to amplified TCR beta CDR3 regions. An initial round of RT-PCR targeting the TCR CDR3 relied on the HTBI primer set. Via MiXCR, TCRdb re-called the multiplex PCR reads, giving one row per CDR3 protein. The data hold a few hundred thousand distinct CDR3 sequences, with around 45% observed a single time. CDR1 ENHRY and CDR2 SYGVKD come from the germline V gene. The CDR3 consists of 14 residues. Deletions cut 4 bases from V and 0 bases from J, with 9 bases between. Regarding this clonotype: Its antigen is not identified.

The sample was peripheral blood or thyroid tissue (not recorded which). The gene calls are TRBV10-3 and TRBJ1-1; TRBD1 might be the D (5 bases). The receptor's source is a young woman with Graves' hyperthyroidism. The CDR3 nucleotides read TGTGCCATCAGTGTGGGACGGATGAACACTGAAGCTTTCTTT. The encoded protein is CAISVGRMNTEAFF.